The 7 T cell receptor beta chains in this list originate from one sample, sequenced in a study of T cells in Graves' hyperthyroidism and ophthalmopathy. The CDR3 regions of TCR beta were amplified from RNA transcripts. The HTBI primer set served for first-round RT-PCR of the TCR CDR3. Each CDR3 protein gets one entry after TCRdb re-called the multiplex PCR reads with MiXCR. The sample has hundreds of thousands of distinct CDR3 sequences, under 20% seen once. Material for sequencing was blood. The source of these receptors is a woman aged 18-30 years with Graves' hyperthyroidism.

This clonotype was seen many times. For the CDR3, the DNA is TGTGCCACCAGTGATCCGAGGACCGGATCTCGATACGAGCAGTACTTC. Its protein product is CATSDPRTGSRYEQYF. J is TRBJ2-7 and V is TRBV24-1, with D unresolved. CDR1 is KGHDR, CDR2 SFDVKD, per germline. This CDR3 is 16 amino acids long. V shed 3 bases and J shed 4 bases, with 18 bases lying between them.

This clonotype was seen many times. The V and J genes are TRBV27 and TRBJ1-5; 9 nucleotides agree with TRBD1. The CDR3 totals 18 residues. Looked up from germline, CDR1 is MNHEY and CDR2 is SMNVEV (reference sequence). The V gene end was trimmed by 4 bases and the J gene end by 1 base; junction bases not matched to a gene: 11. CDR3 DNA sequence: TGTGCCAGCAGTTCGGGACAGGGACTGGGACGGAGCAATCAGCCCCAGCATTTT. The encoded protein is CASSSGQGLGRSNQPQHF.

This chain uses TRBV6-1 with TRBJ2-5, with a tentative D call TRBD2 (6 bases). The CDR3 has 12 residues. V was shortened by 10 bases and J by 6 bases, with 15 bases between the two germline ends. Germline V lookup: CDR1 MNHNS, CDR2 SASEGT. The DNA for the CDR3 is TGTGCCACCTCTAGGAGGGAGAAGACCCAGTACTTC. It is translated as CATSRREKTQYF.

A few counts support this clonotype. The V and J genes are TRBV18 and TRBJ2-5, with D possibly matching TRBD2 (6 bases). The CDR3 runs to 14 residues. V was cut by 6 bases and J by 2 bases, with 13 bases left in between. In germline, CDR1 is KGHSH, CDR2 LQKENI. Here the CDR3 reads CASSRSSVQETQYF. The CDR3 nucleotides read TGTGCCAGCTCGCGCTCTAGCGTTCAAGAGACCCAGTACTTC.

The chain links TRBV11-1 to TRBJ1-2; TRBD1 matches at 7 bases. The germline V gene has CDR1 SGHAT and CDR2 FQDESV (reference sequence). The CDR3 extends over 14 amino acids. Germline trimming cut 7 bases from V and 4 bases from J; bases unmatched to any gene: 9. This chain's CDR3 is CASNRDSEGYGYTF. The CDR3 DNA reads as TGTGCCAGCAATCGGGACAGCGAGGGCTATGGCTACACCTTC.

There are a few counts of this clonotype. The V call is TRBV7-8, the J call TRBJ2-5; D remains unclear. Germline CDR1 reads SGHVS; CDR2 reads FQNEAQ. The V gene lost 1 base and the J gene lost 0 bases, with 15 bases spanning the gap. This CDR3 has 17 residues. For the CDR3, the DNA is TGTGCCAGCAGCTTAGTTCAGTCTGCTCCCTACCAAGAGACCCAGTACTTC. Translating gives CASSLVQSAPYQETQYF.

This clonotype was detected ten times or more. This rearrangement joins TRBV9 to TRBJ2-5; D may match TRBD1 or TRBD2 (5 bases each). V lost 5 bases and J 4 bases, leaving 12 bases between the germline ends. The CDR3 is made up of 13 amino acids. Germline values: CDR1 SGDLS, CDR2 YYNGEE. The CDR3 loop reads CASSRDPRETQYF. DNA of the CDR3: TGTGCCAGCAGTCGGGACCCGCGAGAGACCCAGTACTTC. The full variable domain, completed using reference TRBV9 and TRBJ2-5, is DSGVTQTPKHLITATGQRVTLRCSPRSGDLSVYWYQQSLDQGLQFLIQYYNGEERAKGNILERFSAQQFPDLHSELNLSSLELGDSALYFCASSRDPRETQYFGPGTRLLVL.